The T cell receptor (beta chain) under discussion was sequenced for a study of control samples from healthy donors and cancer patients. Data came from immunoSEQ multiplex PCR; TCRdb stores just in-frame clones and leaves some out. Of around 120,000 clones in the sample, over 85% were seen once. The sequence was obtained from a man aged 25 to 45 in good health. Sequenced sample: blood.

CDR3 region: CASSRDASGNTIYF. CDR3 nucleotides: TGTGCCAGCAGCCGCGACGCCTCTGGAAACACCATATATTTT. The rearrangement uses TRBV14 and TRBJ1-3; D unclear. V lost 4 bases and J 0 bases, leaving 7 bases between the germline ends. The germline gives CDR1 SGHDN, CDR2 FVKESK. The CDR3 consists of 14 residues.